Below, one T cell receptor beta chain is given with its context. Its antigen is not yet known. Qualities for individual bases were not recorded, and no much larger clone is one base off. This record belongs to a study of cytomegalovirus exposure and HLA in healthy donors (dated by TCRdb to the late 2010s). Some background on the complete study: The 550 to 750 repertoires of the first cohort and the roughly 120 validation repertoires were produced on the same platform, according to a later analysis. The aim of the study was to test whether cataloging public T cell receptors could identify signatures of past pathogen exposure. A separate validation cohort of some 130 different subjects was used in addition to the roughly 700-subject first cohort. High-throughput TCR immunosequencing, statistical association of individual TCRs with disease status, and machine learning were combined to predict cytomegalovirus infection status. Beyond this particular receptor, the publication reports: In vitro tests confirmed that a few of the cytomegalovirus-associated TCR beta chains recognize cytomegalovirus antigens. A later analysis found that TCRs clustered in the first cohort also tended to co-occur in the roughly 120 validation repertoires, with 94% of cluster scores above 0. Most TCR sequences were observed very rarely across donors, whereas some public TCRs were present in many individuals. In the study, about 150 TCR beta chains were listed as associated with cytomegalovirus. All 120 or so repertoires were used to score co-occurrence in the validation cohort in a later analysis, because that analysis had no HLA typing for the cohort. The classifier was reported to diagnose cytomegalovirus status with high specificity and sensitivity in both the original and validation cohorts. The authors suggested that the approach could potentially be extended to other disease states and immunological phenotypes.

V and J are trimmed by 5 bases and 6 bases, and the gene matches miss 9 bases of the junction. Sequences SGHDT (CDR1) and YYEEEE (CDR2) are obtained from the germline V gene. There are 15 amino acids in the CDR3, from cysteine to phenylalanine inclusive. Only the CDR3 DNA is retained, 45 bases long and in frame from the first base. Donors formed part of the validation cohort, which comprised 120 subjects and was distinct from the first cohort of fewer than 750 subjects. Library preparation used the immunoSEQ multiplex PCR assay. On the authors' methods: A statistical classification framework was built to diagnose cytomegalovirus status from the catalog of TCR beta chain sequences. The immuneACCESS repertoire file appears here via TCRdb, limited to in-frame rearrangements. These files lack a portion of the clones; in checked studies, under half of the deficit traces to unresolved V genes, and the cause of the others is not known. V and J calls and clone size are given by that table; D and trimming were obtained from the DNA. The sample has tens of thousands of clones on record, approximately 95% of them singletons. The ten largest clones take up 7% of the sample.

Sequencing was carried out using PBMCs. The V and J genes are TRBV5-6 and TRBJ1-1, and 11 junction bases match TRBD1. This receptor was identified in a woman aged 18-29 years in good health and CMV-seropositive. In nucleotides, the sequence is TGTGCCAGCAGTCGGATGGGACAGGGGGTGTCTGAAGCTTTCTTT. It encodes CASSRMGQGVSEAFF.